This T cell receptor beta chain is from a study of cytomegalovirus exposure and HLA in healthy donors. The PCR was carried out with 60 Vbeta primers and 13 Jbeta primers. The protocol was immunoSEQ multiplex PCR, while the TCRdb copy is restricted to in-frame clones and leaves out a portion. The table lists 95,000 to 150,000 clones, roughly 80% of them singletons. There are 16 residues in the CDR3. The V segment lost 1 base and the J segment 9 bases; nucleotides outside the gene matches: 8. CDR1 MGHRA and CDR2 YSYEKL come from the germline V gene. The chain couples TRBV4-1 to TRBJ2-2; 10 bases align to TRBD1. This sequence was found in a man younger than 40 in good health and CMV-seronegative. The sample comprised PBMCs. CDR3: CASSQAGTGEPRELFF. The CDR3 DNA follows: TGCGCCAGCAGCCAAGCGGGGACAGGGGAACCCCGGGAGCTGTTTTTT.